Listed below are T cell receptor beta chains from one sample, sequenced in a study of OX40 agonist ivuxolimab in advanced cancers. Data came from immunoSEQ multiplex PCR; TCRdb stores just in-frame clones and leaves some out. The repertoire holds tens of thousands of clones, with approximately 92% as singletons. This specimen consisted of CD4+ or CD8+ T cells sorted from blood, obtained in a trial of the OX40 agonist ivuxolimab. The receptors derive from an adult with an advanced solid tumor such as melanoma, head and neck, liver or kidney cancer. The conserved cysteine and the conserved F or W are not part of the CDR3 here. Fields, in order: V gene, J gene, CDR3 protein.

>TRBV2|TRBJ2-1
ASRPGRSLGNEQF
>TRBV2|TRBJ2-2
ASSVQDSFTGELF
>TRBV4-3|TRBJ2-5
ASSQGTSGRETQY
>TRBV2|TRBJ2-7
ASRRGLDEQY
>TRBV5-8|TRBJ2-7
ASSPDSSYEQY
>TRBV4-3|TRBJ2-2
ASSRAGSANTGELF
>TRBV2|TRBJ2-2
ASSTGPDTGELF
>TRBV4-3|TRBJ2-7
ASSQGDSRYEQY
>TRBV5-1|TRBJ1-3
ASSLLSKGAQGNTIY
>TRBV2|TRBJ2-3
ASRGLARTDTQY
>TRBV27|TRBJ2-3
ASSRGVISTDTQY
>TRBV11-2|TRBJ2-1
ASSRGLAGGDEQF
>TRBV5-4|TRBJ2-2
ASSPKETGSTGELF
>TRBV9|TRBJ2-1
ASSAGTSGGLGNEQF
>TRBV25-1|TRBJ2-5
ASSEYPGSQETQY
>TRBV6-1|TRBJ2-6
ATTQSAGANVLT